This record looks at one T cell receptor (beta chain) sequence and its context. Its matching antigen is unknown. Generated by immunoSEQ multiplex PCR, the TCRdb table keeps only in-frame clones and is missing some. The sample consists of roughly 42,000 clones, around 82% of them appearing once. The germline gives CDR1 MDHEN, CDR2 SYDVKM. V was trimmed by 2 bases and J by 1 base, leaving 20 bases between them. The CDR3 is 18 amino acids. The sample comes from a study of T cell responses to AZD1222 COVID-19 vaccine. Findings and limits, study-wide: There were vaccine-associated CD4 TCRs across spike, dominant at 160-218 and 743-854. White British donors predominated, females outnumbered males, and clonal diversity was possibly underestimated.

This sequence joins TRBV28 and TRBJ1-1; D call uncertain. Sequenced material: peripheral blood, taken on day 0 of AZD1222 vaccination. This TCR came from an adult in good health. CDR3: CASSLVETGVRGNTEAFF. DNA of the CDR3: TGTGCCAGCAGTTTAGTAGAAACTGGGGTCCGGGGGAACACTGAAGCTTTCTTT.